These T cell receptor beta chains were read from a single sample in a study of cytomegalovirus exposure and HLA in healthy donors. Using immunoSEQ multiplex PCR, the repertoire was profiled, and TCRdb retains in-frame clones only, with some absent. The table lists roughly 58,000 clones, approximately 90% of them singletons. Sequenced sample: PBMCs. All receptors derive from a man aged 18 to 30 in good health and CMV-seronegative. CDR3s include the opening cysteine and the closing phenylalanine or tryptophan. Not every row has a clone size; where given, it reads once, few, many or a size class.

-	TRBV5-4	TRBJ1-2	CASSYRENYGYTF
-	TRBV19	TRBJ1-5	CASTIRDRSNQPQHF
-	TRBV12-5	TRBJ2-1	CASGSTSGLYNEQFF
-	TRBV6-1	TRBJ2-7	CASSEMGGVGEQYF
once	TRBV19	TRBJ2-2	CASSRETGIDSGRRNTGELFF
-	TRBV4-2	TRBJ2-3	CASSQFSSSGGDTQYF
-	TRBV6-5	TRBJ2-3	CASSWDRGRADTQYF
-	TRBV14	TRBJ1-4	CASSQGQGLMKLFF
-	TRBV18	TRBJ1-4	CASSTRQSSNEKLFF
-	TRBV7-2	TRBJ2-4	CASSLGTVAKNIQYF
-	TRBV7-7	TRBJ2-5	CASSSQPGFQETQYF
once	TRBV2	TRBJ2-7	CASSEDGLAGSYEQYF
-	TRBV2	TRBJ2-7	CASSPSYLRYEQYF
-	TRBV11-2	TRBJ2-1	CASSSLGGAGYDEQFF
-	TRBV18	TRBJ1-1	CASSPQGQGNTEAFF
-	TRBV4-1	TRBJ2-1	CASSPRTSGYNEQFF
once	TRBV5-1	TRBJ2-3	CASSTGTSGTDTQYF
-	TRBV6-5	TRBJ1-2	CASSRPARANYGYTF
-	TRBV7-9	TRBJ1-2	CASSLPGWGGYTF
-	TRBV5-1	TRBJ1-1	CASRVSEGAVEAFF
-	TRBV28	TRBJ2-1	CASSRDRRRDEQFF
-	TRBV5-5	TRBJ2-3	CASSLVPGTSTDTQYF
-	TRBV12-5	TRBJ2-1	CASGLVGTSGYNEQFF
-	TRBV18	TRBJ2-1	CASSPPGLQTYNEQFF
once	TRBV27	TRBJ2-1	CASSPATSGRAKQFF
-	TRBV10-1	TRBJ2-2	CASSEITGKVDTGELFF
-	TRBV6-1	TRBJ2-2	CASSLEITGELFF
-	TRBV19	TRBJ2-5	CASSIGREETQYF
-	TRBV2	TRBJ2-1	CASKLAGGNEQFF
-	TRBV10-1	TRBJ2-1	CASSEQGLEGNEQFF
once	TRBV6-5	TRBJ2-1	CASRTGSGVGNEQFF
-	TRBV15	TRBJ1-3	CATAGGMIGNTIYF
-	TRBV5-1	TRBJ2-7	CASSSQGGPSYEQYF
-	TRBV6-5	TRBJ1-1	CASSYAQGDTEAFF
-	TRBV9	TRBJ2-2	CASSVSPRGNTGELFF
few	TRBV28	TRBJ2-7	CASSLDRVNEQYF
-	TRBV19	TRBJ1-5	CASNSPGGNQPQHF
-	TRBV4-1	TRBJ2-3	CASSQDRLSTDTQYF
-	TRBV18	TRBJ1-3	CACRQANSGNTIYF
-	TRBV25-1	TRBJ2-7	CANLGQYEQYF
-	TRBV5-1	TRBJ2-5	CASSRTGEVWGTQYF
-	TRBV28	TRBJ1-5	CASSPSTGVDQPQHF
-	TRBV4-1	TRBJ2-7	CASSQHRVAYEQYF
once	TRBV18	TRBJ1-1	CASSPGATAVSEAFF
-	TRBV6-5	TRBJ1-1	CASSLGQNTEAFF
once	TRBV7-6	TRBJ1-4	CASSLGQVWAFEKLFF
-	TRBV5-5	TRBJ2-7	CAKRWELLQSYEQYF
-	TRBV6-1	TRBJ2-1	CASMTGLAGSDEQFF
-	TRBV30	TRBJ2-2	CAWSTVGRELFF
-	TRBV15	TRBJ1-4	CATSPRRKGGEKLFF
-	TRBV9	TRBJ2-3	CASSGSLDRASTDTQYF
-	TRBV5-1	TRBJ2-5	CASSSGQQETQYF
-	TRBV4-1	TRBJ2-7	CASSQDRNRGSYEQYF
-	TRBV28	TRBJ1-2	CASSPGDRGVDGYTF
-	TRBV11-2	TRBJ2-1	CASSLVRSAAVGEQFF